This T cell receptor beta chain originates from a study of blood T cell repertoires in COVID-19. Study summary: From T cells, B-cell-depleted T cells, or PBMCs came the material, which was cDNA or gDNA.

This table comes from immunoSEQ multiplex PCR, and its TCRdb copy is limited to in-frame clones, with some not included. The sample holds some 200,000 clones, 84% seen once. V lost 1 base to trimming and J lost 1 base, with 6 bases between them. The CDR3 is made up of 13 amino acids. CDR1 is SGHKS and CDR2 is YYEKEE in the germline V gene (reference sequence). Sequenced input: peripheral blood. The chain is built from TRBV5-5 and TRBJ2-7; TRBD1 is a possible D gene (5 bases). The sequence derives from a woman aged 55-70 years with acute or convalescent COVID-19. The CDR3 sequence is CASSLKGSYEQYF. CDR3 sequence (DNA): TGTGCCAGCAGCTTGAAGGGGTCCTACGAGCAGTACTTC.